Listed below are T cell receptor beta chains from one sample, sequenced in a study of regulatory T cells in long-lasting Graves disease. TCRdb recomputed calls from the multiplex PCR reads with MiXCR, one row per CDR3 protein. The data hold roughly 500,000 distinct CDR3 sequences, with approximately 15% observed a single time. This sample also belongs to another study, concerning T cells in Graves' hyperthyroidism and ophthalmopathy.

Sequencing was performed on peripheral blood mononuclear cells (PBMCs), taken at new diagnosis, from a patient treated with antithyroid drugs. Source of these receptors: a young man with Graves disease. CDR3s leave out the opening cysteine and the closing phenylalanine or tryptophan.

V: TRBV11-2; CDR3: ASSLVGGRSNEQF
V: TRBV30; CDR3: AWSQGAANQPQH
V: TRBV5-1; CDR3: ASSLEIVETQY
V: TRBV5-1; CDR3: ASSSRQGGNEQY
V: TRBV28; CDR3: ASSVEGYEQY
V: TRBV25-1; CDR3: ASKGQGLNTEAF
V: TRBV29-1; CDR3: SVVGGAGGNIQY
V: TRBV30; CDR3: AGRQGQNIQY
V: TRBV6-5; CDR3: ASSYSNRETEAF
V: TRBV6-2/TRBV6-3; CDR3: ASTNRVNTEAF
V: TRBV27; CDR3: ASSPSSGRALEETQY
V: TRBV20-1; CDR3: SAREGVNEQF
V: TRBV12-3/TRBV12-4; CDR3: ASSTRPGQREKLF
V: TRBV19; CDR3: ASLEGSANTGELF
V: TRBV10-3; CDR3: AISEGDTIY
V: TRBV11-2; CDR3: ASSYQGTSGSRYNEQF
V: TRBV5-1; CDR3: ASSERASGLGTDTQY
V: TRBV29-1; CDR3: SSVEMRRDRGTYEQY
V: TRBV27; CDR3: ASSSLTGAYGYT
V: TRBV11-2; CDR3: ASSLAYGRGRDTQY
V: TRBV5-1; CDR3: ASSYGGTSTGELF
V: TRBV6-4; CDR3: ASSDRQKPKGNSNQPQH
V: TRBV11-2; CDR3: ASSLGGGGHYEQY
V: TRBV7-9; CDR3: ASSSIEGTQRPYEQY
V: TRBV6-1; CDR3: ASRGHPSNQPQH
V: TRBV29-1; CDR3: SVEGGLGQPQH
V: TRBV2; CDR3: ASRIRDGNTEAF
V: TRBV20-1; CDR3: SAREGPDEQY
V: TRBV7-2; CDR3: ASSRMGAAGEGYT